A selection of T cell receptor beta chains follows, all from one sample in a study of cytomegalovirus exposure and HLA in healthy donors. Measured with immunoSEQ multiplex PCR; TCRdb has only the in-frame clones, and not every one. The profile shows 150,000 to 180,000 clones, 82% of them singletons. The sequenced material came from PBMCs. The receptor set was obtained from a woman aged 50 to 65 in good health and CMV-seropositive. Each CDR3 is given with its conserved first and last residue. Fields, in order: J gene, clone size, V gene, D gene, CDR3 protein, CDR3 DNA. The D gene is left open where the match is weak. A clone size is listed for some rows: how often the clone was seen (once, few, many), or a class if it is expanded.

j_call: TRBJ2-5
clone_size: .
v_call: TRBV7-2
d_call: .
cdr3_aa: CASSIGGGRETQYF
cdr3_nt: TGTGCCAGCAGCATAGGGGGGGGGAGGGAGACCCAGTACTTC

j_call: TRBJ2-3
clone_size: .
v_call: TRBV29-1
d_call: .
cdr3_aa: CSVRRWGGTDTQYF
cdr3_nt: TGCAGCGTTCGTAGGTGGGGGGGCACAGATACGCAGTATTTT

j_call: TRBJ2-4
clone_size: .
v_call: TRBV5-4
d_call: TRBD1
cdr3_aa: CASSPGQSPNIQYF
cdr3_nt: TGTGCCAGCAGCCCGGGACAGTCGCCAAACATTCAGTACTTC

j_call: TRBJ2-7
clone_size: .
v_call: TRBV29-1
d_call: .
cdr3_aa: CSVVLQEGYEQYF
cdr3_nt: TGCAGCGTTGTTCTTCAAGAGGGCTACGAGCAGTACTTC

j_call: TRBJ1-4
clone_size: .
v_call: TRBV25-1
d_call: TRBD1
cdr3_aa: CASSAPKAGGYEKLFF
cdr3_nt: TGTGCCAGCAGCGCCCCCAAGGCAGGGGGATATGAAAAACTGTTTTTT

j_call: TRBJ1-2
clone_size: .
v_call: TRBV11-2
d_call: .
cdr3_aa: CASSLDKGTRQGSNYGYTF
cdr3_nt: TGTGCCAGCAGCTTAGATAAGGGGACACGTCAGGGTTCAAACTATGGCTACACCTTC

j_call: TRBJ1-4
clone_size: .
v_call: TRBV29-1
d_call: .
cdr3_aa: CSVGGGREEKLFF
cdr3_nt: TGCAGCGTTGGCGGGGGGCGGGAGGAAAAACTGTTTTTT

j_call: TRBJ2-2
clone_size: .
v_call: TRBV4-1
d_call: .
cdr3_aa: CASSQDYQGAGELFF
cdr3_nt: TGCGCCAGCAGCCAAGATTACCAAGGAGCCGGGGAGCTGTTTTTT

j_call: TRBJ1-5
clone_size: .
v_call: TRBV5-8
d_call: .
cdr3_aa: CASSSTGLSGQPQHF
cdr3_nt: TGTGCCAGCAGCTCTACAGGGTTGTCGGGTCAGCCCCAGCATTTT

j_call: TRBJ2-2
clone_size: .
v_call: TRBV7-9
d_call: TRBD1
cdr3_aa: CSSSPGQGDTGELFF
cdr3_nt: TGTTCCAGCAGCCCCGGACAGGGAGACACCGGGGAGCTGTTTTTT

j_call: TRBJ1-1
clone_size: few
v_call: TRBV6-5
d_call: TRBD1
cdr3_aa: CASRPTGKHTEAFF
cdr3_nt: TGTGCCAGCAGACCGACAGGGAAGCACACTGAAGCTTTCTTT

j_call: TRBJ1-1
clone_size: once
v_call: TRBV7-2
d_call: TRBD1
cdr3_aa: CASSFNRGREAFF
cdr3_nt: TGTGCCAGCAGCTTCAACAGGGGGCGGGAAGCTTTCTTT

j_call: TRBJ1-1
clone_size: .
v_call: TRBV30
d_call: TRBD1
cdr3_aa: CAWRTTGDTEAFF
cdr3_nt: TGTGCCTGGAGAACTACAGGGGACACTGAAGCTTTCTTT

j_call: TRBJ1-3
clone_size: .
v_call: TRBV4-3
d_call: .
cdr3_aa: CASSQEVGFSGNTIYF
cdr3_nt: TGCGCCAGCAGCCAAGAGGTGGGCTTCTCTGGAAACACCATATATTTT

j_call: TRBJ2-3
clone_size: .
v_call: TRBV9
d_call: TRBD2
cdr3_aa: CASALAGVHTDTQYF
cdr3_nt: TGTGCCAGCGCTCTAGCGGGGGTTCACACAGATACGCAGTATTTT

j_call: TRBJ1-2
clone_size: .
v_call: TRBV5-1
d_call: TRBD1
cdr3_aa: CASSLARTLRGPDYGYTF
cdr3_nt: TGCGCCAGCAGCTTGGCCCGAACTCTCAGGGGGCCGGACTATGGCTACACCTTC

j_call: TRBJ2-3
clone_size: .
v_call: TRBV2
d_call: .
cdr3_aa: CAIGVPTDTQYF
cdr3_nt: TGTGCCATCGGGGTACCCACAGATACGCAGTATTTT

j_call: TRBJ1-5
clone_size: .
v_call: TRBV4-3
d_call: TRBD1
cdr3_aa: CASSQDSAGGQPQHF
cdr3_nt: TGCGCCAGCAGCCAAGATTCGGCAGGGGGACAGCCCCAGCATTTT

j_call: TRBJ1-5
clone_size: .
v_call: TRBV6-5
d_call: .
cdr3_aa: CASSYSPEVGQPQHF
cdr3_nt: TGTGCCAGCAGTTACTCCCCCGAGGTTGGTCAGCCCCAGCATTTT

j_call: TRBJ1-5
clone_size: .
v_call: TRBV19
d_call: TRBD1
cdr3_aa: CASIGQGWSNQPQHF
cdr3_nt: TGTGCCAGTATCGGACAGGGTTGGAGCAATCAGCCCCAGCATTTT

j_call: TRBJ1-2
clone_size: .
v_call: TRBV5-1
d_call: .
cdr3_aa: CASSSGDYGYTF
cdr3_nt: TGCGCCAGCAGTTCGGGGGACTATGGCTACACCTTC

j_call: TRBJ2-7
clone_size: .
v_call: TRBV5-1
d_call: .
cdr3_aa: CASSLRGYYEQYF
cdr3_nt: TGCGCCAGCAGCTTGCGCGGATACTACGAGCAGTACTTC

j_call: TRBJ1-3
clone_size: .
v_call: TRBV5-6
d_call: TRBD1
cdr3_aa: CASSLRGQISGNTIYF
cdr3_nt: TGTGCCAGCAGCCTCCGGGGACAGATCTCTGGAAACACCATATATTTT

j_call: TRBJ2-7
clone_size: .
v_call: TRBV28
d_call: .
cdr3_aa: CASKVGREGPYEQYF
cdr3_nt: TGTGCCAGCAAGGTTGGGCGGGAAGGGCCCTACGAGCAGTACTTC

j_call: TRBJ2-3
clone_size: .
v_call: TRBV12-5
d_call: .
cdr3_aa: CASGLGASGTDTQYF
cdr3_nt: TGTGCTAGTGGTTTGGGGGCTAGCGGCACAGATACGCAGTATTTT

j_call: TRBJ2-4
clone_size: once
v_call: TRBV7-2
d_call: TRBD2
cdr3_aa: CASSSSGGASGNIQYF
cdr3_nt: TGTGCCAGCAGCAGTAGCGGGGGGGCCTCGGGTAACATTCAGTACTTC

j_call: TRBJ1-6
clone_size: .
v_call: TRBV5-4
d_call: .
cdr3_aa: CASRPDRSSYNSPLHF
cdr3_nt: TGTGCCAGCAGACCTGACAGGAGCTCCTATAATTCACCCCTCCACTTT

j_call: TRBJ1-4
clone_size: .
v_call: TRBV5-4
d_call: .
cdr3_aa: CASSSGVTDEKLFF
cdr3_nt: TGTGCCAGCAGCTCAGGGGTAACTGATGAAAAACTGTTTTTT

j_call: TRBJ1-6
clone_size: .
v_call: TRBV12-2
d_call: .
cdr3_aa: CASRLAMDCFPVDSPLHF
cdr3_nt: TGTGCAAGTCGCTTAGCGATGGACTGCTTCCCTGTGGATTCACCCCTCCACTTT

j_call: TRBJ2-3
clone_size: .
v_call: TRBV6-5
d_call: .
cdr3_aa: CASSTALYSTDTQYF
cdr3_nt: TGTGCCAGCAGTACCGCGTTGTATAGCACAGATACGCAGTATTTT

j_call: TRBJ2-7
clone_size: .
v_call: TRBV9
d_call: .
cdr3_aa: CASSGDRYYEQYF
cdr3_nt: TGTGCCAGCAGCGGCGACAGGTACTACGAGCAGTACTTC

j_call: TRBJ2-7
clone_size: .
v_call: TRBV7-9
d_call: .
cdr3_aa: CASSPELGEQYF
cdr3_nt: TGTGCCAGCAGCCCGGAGCTTGGGGAGCAGTACTTC

j_call: TRBJ2-2
clone_size: .
v_call: TRBV9
d_call: TRBD2
cdr3_aa: CASSVELAGNTGELFF
cdr3_nt: TGTGCCAGCAGCGTAGAACTAGCGGGGAACACCGGGGAGCTGTTTTTT

j_call: TRBJ1-4
clone_size: .
v_call: TRBV6-6
d_call: TRBD1
cdr3_aa: CASSYRDSANEKLFF
cdr3_nt: TGTGCCAGCAGTTACAGGGACAGCGCGAATGAAAAACTGTTTTTT

j_call: TRBJ1-6
clone_size: .
v_call: TRBV5-4
d_call: TRBD1
cdr3_aa: CASSAKTGDRLHF
cdr3_nt: TGTGCCAGCAGCGCGAAAACAGGGGATCGCCTCCACTTT

j_call: TRBJ2-3
clone_size: few
v_call: TRBV28
d_call: .
cdr3_aa: CASSGGKGFSYYTQYF
cdr3_nt: TGTGCCAGCAGTGGGGGGAAGGGGTTTTCTTATTATACGCAGTATTTT

j_call: TRBJ1-6
clone_size: .
v_call: TRBV7-9
d_call: TRBD1
cdr3_aa: CASSLGQGRSPLHF
cdr3_nt: TGTGCCAGCAGCTTAGGACAGGGGCGTTCACCCCTCCACTTT

j_call: TRBJ2-7
clone_size: few
v_call: TRBV11-2
d_call: .
cdr3_aa: CASSDDSRNLRQYF
cdr3_nt: TGTGCCAGCAGCGACGACAGTCGGAACCTACGACAGTACTTC

j_call: TRBJ1-4
clone_size: .
v_call: TRBV6-1
d_call: .
cdr3_aa: CASQDGGANEKLFF
cdr3_nt: TGTGCCAGCCAAGACGGGGGGGCTAATGAAAAACTGTTTTTT

j_call: TRBJ2-3
clone_size: .
v_call: TRBV4-2
d_call: TRBD2
cdr3_aa: CASSQEGTSGGWGDTQYF
cdr3_nt: TGTGCCAGCAGCCAAGAGGGTACTAGCGGGGGTTGGGGGGATACGCAGTATTTT

j_call: TRBJ1-5
clone_size: .
v_call: TRBV4-3
d_call: TRBD1
cdr3_aa: CASSLRQGDQPQHF
cdr3_nt: TGCGCCAGCAGCCTCCGACAGGGGGATCAGCCCCAGCATTTT

j_call: TRBJ2-7
clone_size: .
v_call: TRBV27
d_call: TRBD2
cdr3_aa: CASSLHPSGGIIYEQYF
cdr3_nt: TGTGCCAGCAGTTTACATCCTAGCGGGGGGATTATCTACGAGCAGTACTTC

j_call: TRBJ1-1
clone_size: few
v_call: TRBV6-6
d_call: .
cdr3_aa: CASRKPGDLDTEAFF
cdr3_nt: TGTGCCAGCAGGAAACCGGGTGATTTGGACACTGAAGCTTTCTTT

j_call: TRBJ2-2
clone_size: .
v_call: TRBV5-1
d_call: .
cdr3_aa: CASSLDEGGYTGELFF
cdr3_nt: TGCGCCAGCAGCTTGGATGAAGGAGGCTACACCGGGGAGCTGTTTTTT

j_call: TRBJ2-2
clone_size: .
v_call: TRBV14
d_call: .
cdr3_aa: CASSPYRVDSGELFF
cdr3_nt: TGTGCCAGCAGCCCATACAGGGTGGACTCCGGGGAGCTGTTTTTT

j_call: TRBJ1-2
clone_size: .
v_call: TRBV27
d_call: .
cdr3_aa: CASSYQGSGGYTF
cdr3_nt: TGTGCCAGCAGTTACCAGGGTTCCGGTGGCTACACCTTC

j_call: TRBJ2-3
clone_size: .
v_call: TRBV7-6
d_call: TRBD1
cdr3_aa: CASSLGQGTITQYF
cdr3_nt: TGTGCCAGCAGCCTGGGACAGGGGACTATTACGCAGTATTTT